Following are 20 T cell receptor beta chains from one sample sequenced in a study of blood T cell repertoires in COVID-19. Using immunoSEQ multiplex PCR, the repertoire was profiled, and TCRdb retains in-frame clones only, with some absent. In the table there are about 210,000 clones, 75% to 90% of which are singletons. Source material: peripheral blood. The receptors stem from a woman aged 35 to 49 with acute or convalescent COVID-19.

The CDR3 sequence: CASSLVTGGSAAYNSPLHF. The CDR3 DNA is TGCGCCAGCAGCTTGGTAACAGGGGGCAGCGCTGCCTATAATTCACCCCTCCACTTT. The J gene is TRBJ1-6, the V gene TRBV5-1, with 9 bases identical to TRBD1. The CDR3 spans 19 residues. Per the germline V gene, CDR1 is SGHRS and CDR2 is YFSETQ. The V gene end was trimmed by 0 bases and the J gene end by 2 bases; junction bases not matched to a gene: 9.

This clone came up a few times. J is TRBJ1-6 and V is TRBV29-1, with TRBD1 matching 8 bases. The junction had 3 bases not matched to a gene; V was cut back by 6 bases and J by 5 bases. Germline lookup yields CDR1 SQVTM and CDR2 ANQGSEA. The CDR3 contains 13 residues. CDR3 DNA sequence: TGCAGCGTAGGACAGGGAGATAATTCACCCCTCCACTTT. Its protein is CSVGQGDNSPLHF.

The V and J genes are TRBV4-1 and TRBJ1-6; no reliable D call. CDR1 is MGHRA, CDR2 YSYEKL, per germline. The CDR3 has 17 residues. V lost 1 base to trimming and J lost 0 bases, with 10 bases between them. This CDR3 is CASSQARSRSYNSPLHF. DNA for the CDR3: TGCGCCAGCAGCCAAGCAAGGAGTCGCTCCTATAATTCACCCCTCCACTTT.

This chain connects TRBV24-1 to TRBJ1-2, with D possibly TRBD1 on 5 matching bases. The V end lost 5 bases, the J end lost 1 base, and 13 bases lay between the germline ends. Germline assignment: CDR1 KGHDR and CDR2 SFDVKD. The CDR3 has 15 residues. CDR3 DNA sequence: TGTGCCACCAGTGTGGGGGGGATCAATAACTATGGCTACACCTTC. Translated: CATSVGGINNYGYTF.

In this sample, this clone turned up once. The genes are TRBV4-1 and TRBJ1-1, with TRBD1 matching 7 bases. The CDR3 is 14 residues long. The ends lost 7 bases at V and 6 bases at J; junction bases unmatched: 11. Germline V gives CDR1 MGHRA, CDR2 YSYEKL. As DNA, the CDR3 is TGCGCCAGCAAACCAGAGACAGGGATGGCTGAAGCTTTCTTT. Translating it yields CASKPETGMAEAFF.

J is TRBJ1-6 and V is TRBV5-7; 11 bases line up with TRBD1. TRBV5-7 is marked as an open reading frame, function uncertain. This CDR3 region has 14 residues. The trim removed 5 bases at V and 8 bases at J, leaving 3 bases unmatched. CDR3 loop: CASREGQGDSPLHF. In nucleotides, the CDR3 is TGTGCCAGCAGAGAGGGACAGGGGGATTCACCCCTCCACTTT.

The chain joins TRBV27 to TRBJ2-3; 7 nucleotides align to TRBD2. V shed 2 bases and J 1 base; nucleotides not matched to a gene: 9. The CDR3 sequence is 17 residues long. Germline CDR1 reads MNHEY; CDR2 reads SMNVEV (reference sequence). CDR3: CASSLTGLVAGTDTQYF. DNA of the CDR3: TGTGCCAGCAGTTTAACCGGACTAGTTGCTGGCACAGATACGCAGTATTTT.

CDR3 in amino acids: CASSEQGSSYNSPLHF. The CDR3 nucleotides are TGTGCCAGCAGTGAACAGGGGAGCTCCTATAATTCACCCCTCCACTTT. The genes are TRBV2 and TRBJ1-6, with D perhaps TRBD1 (6 bases). CDR1 and CDR2 from the germline V gene are SNHLY and FYNNEI. The CDR3 runs 16 residues. Trimming took off 2 bases at V and 0 bases at J, with 8 bases between the two ends.

The V gene is TRBV3-1 (or the pseudogene TRBV3-2), the J gene TRBJ2-2; 7 positions match TRBD1. The CDR3 extends over 17 amino acids. The J segment lost 2 bases and the V segment lost 4 bases, leaving 10 bases of the junction unmatched. Germline V gene data show CDR1 as LGHDT and CDR2 as YNNKEL (reference sequence). CDR3 nucleotide sequence: TGTGCCAGCAGCCGGCTAAGGATAGGGGGCAACACCGGGGAGCTGTTTTTT. This encodes CASSRLRIGGNTGELFF.

The rearrangement uses TRBV11-3 and TRBJ2-1; 8 bases are a match to TRBD2. Germline V gives CDR1 SGHNT, CDR2 YENEEA. The V and J ends lost 0 bases and 7 bases, in that order; junction bases with no gene match: 11. The CDR3 runs to 17 residues. CDR3: CASSLERLGGGWNEQFF. The CDR3 DNA sequence: TGTGCCAGCAGCTTAGAAAGACTCGGGGGGGGCTGGAATGAGCAGTTCTTC.

The chain recombines TRBV18 with TRBJ1-6, with a possible D match to TRBD1 (5 bases). Trimming shortened V by 2 bases and J by 1 base, and 12 bases separated the two germline ends. The CDR3 is made up of 17 amino acids. Germline CDR1 is KGHSH and CDR2 is LQKENI. The CDR3 reads CASSPLAGKSYNSPLHF. CDR3 in DNA: TGTGCCAGCTCACCATTGGCAGGGAAGTCCTATAATTCACCCCTCCACTTT. The full variable domain, in which reference TRBV18 and TRBJ1-6 provide the parts outside the CDR3, is NAGVMQNPRHLVRRRGQEARLRCSPMKGHSHVYWYRQLPEEGLKFMVYLQKENIIDESGMPKERFSAEFPKEGPSILRIQQVVRGDSAAYFCASSPLAGKSYNSPLHFGNGTRLTVT.

V is TRBV18 and J is TRBJ1-1; no definite D call. This CDR3 contains 15 residues. Germline V gene lookup returns CDR1 KGHSH and CDR2 LQKENI. V lost 2 bases to trimming and J lost 5 bases, with 15 bases between them. CDR3 DNA: TGTGCCAGCTCACCAAGTAGCAGTGTTGGAACTGAAGCTTTCTTT. It codes for CASSPSSSVGTEAFF.

This sequence joins TRBV27 and TRBJ2-7; possibly TRBD1 for D (5 bases). CDR1 and CDR2 (germline): MNHEY, SMNVEV (reference sequence). The CDR3 totals 13 residues. Trimming took 3 bases from V and 4 from J, leaving 10 bases between them. The CDR3 sequence is CASSLTEGYEQYV. For the CDR3, the DNA is TGTGCCAGCAGTTTGACAGAAGGGTACGAGCAGTACGTC.

V and J are TRBV12-3 or TRBV12-4 and TRBJ1-2, with a tentative D call TRBD1 (5 bases). The CDR3 is 13 amino acids. V lost 5 bases and J 7 bases, leaving 14 bases between the germline ends. The CDR3 coding sequence is TGTGCCAGCAGTCGCGGGGCCGGGAGTGGCTACACCTTC. Translation gives CASSRGAGSGYTF.

The sample holds a few counts of this clone. The chain is built from TRBV3-1 (or the pseudogene TRBV3-2) and TRBJ2-7; D perhaps matches TRBD2 (5 bases). From germline, CDR1 is LGHDT and CDR2 YNNKEL (reference sequence). The CDR3 has 12 residues. The V end was cut by 5 bases, the J end by 7 bases, with 12 bases between. CDR3 in DNA: TGTGCCAGCAGCTCCGGGGATCGGGAGCAGTACGTC. Translated: CASSSGDREQYV.

This clone has more than one count but fewer than ten. This chain uses TRBV19 with TRBJ1-5; no clear D gene. CDR1 is LNHDA and CDR2 is SQIVND in the germline V gene (reference sequence). CDR3 length: 15 amino acids. V was clipped by 7 bases and J by 4 bases, with 17 bases between them. CDR3 sequence: CASNDHGLANQPQHF. DNA for the CDR3: TGTGCCAGTAATGACCACGGACTGGCTAATCAGCCCCAGCATTTT.

The chain carries TRBV2 and TRBJ1-2; 10 bases align to TRBD1. The CDR3 contains 14 residues. The germline gives CDR1 SNHLY, CDR2 FYNNEI. J gave up 6 bases and V 5 bases, and 6 bases lay outside the gene matches. CDR3 loop: CASSTGTGVNGYTF. CDR3 in DNA: TGTGCCAGCAGTACCGGGACAGGGGTGAATGGCTACACCTTC. The complete variable domain, with remaining parts taken from reference TRBV2 and TRBJ1-2, reads EPEVTQTPSHQVTQMGQEVILRCVPISNHLYFYWYRQILGQKVEFLVSFYNNEISEKSEIFDDQFSVERPDGSNFTLKIRSTKLEDSAMYFCASSTGTGVNGYTFGSGTRLTVV.

This chain uses TRBV5-5 with TRBJ1-4; maybe TRBD1 (6 bases). The germline V gene has CDR1 SGHKS and CDR2 YYEKEE (reference sequence). V was trimmed by 6 bases and J by 0 bases, leaving 15 bases between them. The CDR3 has 16 amino acids. Written as DNA, the CDR3 is TGTGCCAGCATCTCGGACAGCCTCACAACTAATGAAAAACTGTTTTTT. Translated, it gives CASISDSLTTNEKLFF.

This rearrangement joins TRBV30 to TRBJ1-2, with 8 bases fitting TRBD1. Germline V gene sequence: CDR1 GTSNPN, CDR2 SVGIG (reference sequence). V trimming: 2 bases; J trimming: 8 bases; junction bases outside the gene matches: 1. CDR3 length equals 11 residues. CDR3 amino acids: CAWSRTGGYTF. Written as DNA, the CDR3 is TGTGCCTGGAGTCGGACAGGGGGCTACACCTTC.

V gene TRBV19 combines with J gene TRBJ1-5; 8 bases are a match to TRBD1. This CDR3 spans 13 amino acids. The V segment lost 5 bases and the J segment 8 bases; nucleotides outside the gene matches: 5. From germline, CDR1 is LNHDA and CDR2 SQIVND (reference sequence). The DNA of the CDR3 is TGTGCCAGTAGTGCCAGGGGGCTGGAGCCCCAGCATTTT. As protein: CASSARGLEPQHF.